This is a list of T cell receptor beta chains from one sample in a study of T cells in localized non-small cell lung cancer. This table comes from immunoSEQ multiplex PCR, and its TCRdb copy is limited to in-frame clones, with some not included. The table has tens of thousands of clones, around 80% seen once. Sequencing was performed on peripheral blood, taken before any cancer treatment. These receptors came from a male donor older than 55 with stage II squamous cell lung carcinoma. Each CDR3 is given with its conserved first and last residue. Fields, in order: CDR3 protein, J gene, V gene, D gene. The D gene is left open where the match is weak.

CDR3aa: CASGRHEQYF
j_gene: TRBJ2-7
v_gene: TRBV6-1
d_gene: -

CDR3aa: CATSPGQETQYF
j_gene: TRBJ2-5
v_gene: TRBV10-3
d_gene: -

CDR3aa: CASSLPSGVTDTQYF
j_gene: TRBJ2-3
v_gene: TRBV11-2
d_gene: TRBD2

CDR3aa: CASSDGQVQFF
j_gene: TRBJ2-1
v_gene: TRBV6-4
d_gene: -

CDR3aa: CASSPRTNTDTQYF
j_gene: TRBJ2-3
v_gene: TRBV18
d_gene: -

CDR3aa: CASKGQRNYNSPLHF
j_gene: TRBJ1-6
v_gene: TRBV27
d_gene: TRBD1

CDR3aa: CASSKTASTGIYGYTF
j_gene: TRBJ1-2
v_gene: TRBV9
d_gene: -

CDR3aa: CASSHAKPTVTRDEQFF
j_gene: TRBJ2-1
v_gene: TRBV28
d_gene: -

CDR3aa: CASSENRVTEAFF
j_gene: TRBJ1-1
v_gene: TRBV5-8
d_gene: -

CDR3aa: CASSYSKLQRGEKLFF
j_gene: TRBJ1-4
v_gene: TRBV6-5
d_gene: -

CDR3aa: CASSVGQANTGELFF
j_gene: TRBJ2-2
v_gene: TRBV9
d_gene: -

CDR3aa: CASSSPGQGIHEQYF
j_gene: TRBJ2-7
v_gene: TRBV5-1
d_gene: TRBD1

CDR3aa: CASRSGPGIYEQYF
j_gene: TRBJ2-7
v_gene: TRBV6-1
d_gene: -

CDR3aa: CASSQERSTEAFF
j_gene: TRBJ1-1
v_gene: TRBV4-1
d_gene: -

CDR3aa: CASSQGPGQGTYGYTF
j_gene: TRBJ1-2
v_gene: TRBV4-1
d_gene: TRBD1

CDR3aa: CASSEQRGYSNQPQHF
j_gene: TRBJ1-5
v_gene: TRBV2
d_gene: -

CDR3aa: CASSEAWSNSGNTIYF
j_gene: TRBJ1-3
v_gene: TRBV6-1
d_gene: -

CDR3aa: CASNESPGELFF
j_gene: TRBJ2-2
v_gene: TRBV5-1
d_gene: -

CDR3aa: CASSMQANLETQYF
j_gene: TRBJ2-5
v_gene: TRBV11-2
d_gene: -

CDR3aa: CAWSRGGPGELFF
j_gene: TRBJ2-2
v_gene: TRBV30
d_gene: TRBD2

CDR3aa: CASSSGQINEKLFF
j_gene: TRBJ1-4
v_gene: TRBV5-8
d_gene: TRBD1

CDR3aa: CASSSTRQGGELFF
j_gene: TRBJ2-2
v_gene: TRBV5-4
d_gene: TRBD1

CDR3aa: CASSLGTSEDTQYF
j_gene: TRBJ2-3
v_gene: TRBV7-9
d_gene: TRBD2

CDR3aa: CASSPQWDQPQHF
j_gene: TRBJ1-5
v_gene: TRBV11-1
d_gene: -

CDR3aa: CASRHDRGQGNEQFF
j_gene: TRBJ2-1
v_gene: TRBV6-6
d_gene: TRBD1

CDR3aa: CASSGPDEQYF
j_gene: TRBJ2-7
v_gene: TRBV6-5
d_gene: -

CDR3aa: CASSETTGDSNQPQHF
j_gene: TRBJ1-5
v_gene: TRBV5-1
d_gene: TRBD1

CDR3aa: CASSLPGTSPRNEQFF
j_gene: TRBJ2-1
v_gene: TRBV28
d_gene: -

CDR3aa: CASSVGGGPGANVLTF
j_gene: TRBJ2-6
v_gene: TRBV9
d_gene: -

CDR3aa: CASSVATSGYNEQFF
j_gene: TRBJ2-1
v_gene: TRBV9
d_gene: TRBD2

CDR3aa: CASSVGQGGGYTF
j_gene: TRBJ1-2
v_gene: TRBV9
d_gene: TRBD1

CDR3aa: CASGLVQGLTEAFF
j_gene: TRBJ1-1
v_gene: TRBV12-5
d_gene: -

CDR3aa: CASGLGTLGGEQYF
j_gene: TRBJ2-7
v_gene: TRBV12-5
d_gene: -

CDR3aa: CASSLGMGVVYGYTF
j_gene: TRBJ1-2
v_gene: TRBV13
d_gene: -

CDR3aa: CASSSLDRGEKLFF
j_gene: TRBJ1-4
v_gene: TRBV28
d_gene: TRBD1

CDR3aa: CASSVRAGGPPYEQYF
j_gene: TRBJ2-7
v_gene: TRBV5-1
d_gene: TRBD2

CDR3aa: CASSRQGTDTQYF
j_gene: TRBJ2-3
v_gene: TRBV11-3
d_gene: -

CDR3aa: CASSLPTYEQYF
j_gene: TRBJ2-7
v_gene: TRBV11-2
d_gene: -

CDR3aa: CASMVSDSYEQYF
j_gene: TRBJ2-7
v_gene: TRBV2
d_gene: -

CDR3aa: CASSLPTSSYEQYF
j_gene: TRBJ2-7
v_gene: TRBV5-1
d_gene: -

CDR3aa: CATSRTHTQYNEQFF
j_gene: TRBJ2-1
v_gene: TRBV15
d_gene: -

CDR3aa: CASSLWTDYEQYF
j_gene: TRBJ2-7
v_gene: TRBV19
d_gene: -

CDR3aa: CASSLPTGYGYTF
j_gene: TRBJ1-2
v_gene: TRBV5-1
d_gene: TRBD1

CDR3aa: CASSFYLNTEAFF
j_gene: TRBJ1-1
v_gene: TRBV6-6
d_gene: -

CDR3aa: CASSLDLGGSGKAFF
j_gene: TRBJ1-1
v_gene: TRBV5-1
d_gene: -